This T cell receptor (beta chain) was captured in a study of cytomegalovirus exposure and HLA in healthy donors. The V gene's germline CDR1 is GTSNPN and CDR2 SVGIG (reference sequence). The V and J ends lost 7 bases and 3 bases respectively, with 13 bases between them. The CDR3 spans 12 residues. General study points: Being productive about 90% or about 30% of the time was typical of most TCR beta V segments in an earlier analysis. Highest at DRB1 and lowest at HLA-C, TCR association rates differed among HLA loci in a later analysis. Investigators reported 150 to 200 TCR beta chains as tied to cytomegalovirus. The classifier reportedly diagnosed cytomegalovirus status with high sensitivity and specificity.

This clone came up a few times. Its antigen is currently unknown. PCR used 60 Vbeta primers and 13 Jbeta primers. Assay: immunoSEQ multiplex PCR; the TCRdb copy retains only in-frame clones and omits some. The data hold over 130,000 clones, with 61% observed a single time. The chain has TRBV30 and TRBJ2-7; the D gene is possibly TRBD1 (6 bases). This clonotype originated in a male donor in good health and CMV-seronegative. Specimen: PBMCs. As DNA, the CDR3 is TGTGCCTCTCACCGGGACAACTACGAGCAGTACTTC. The encoded protein is CASHRDNYEQYF. The full variable domain, with the rest looked up from reference TRBV30 and TRBJ2-7, is SQTIHQWPATLVQPVGSPLSLECTVEGTSNPNLYWYRQAAGRGLQLLFYSVGIGQISSEVPQNLSASRPQDRQFILSSKKLLLSDSGFYLCASHRDNYEQYFGPGTRLTVT.